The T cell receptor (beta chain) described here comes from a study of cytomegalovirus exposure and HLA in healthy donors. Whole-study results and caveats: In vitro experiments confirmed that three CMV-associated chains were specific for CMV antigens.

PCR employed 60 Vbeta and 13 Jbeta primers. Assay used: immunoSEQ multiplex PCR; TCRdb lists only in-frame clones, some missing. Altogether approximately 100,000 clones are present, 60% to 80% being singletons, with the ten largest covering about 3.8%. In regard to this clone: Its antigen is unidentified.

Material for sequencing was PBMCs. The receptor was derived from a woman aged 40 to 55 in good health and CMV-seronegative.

The DNA for the CDR3 is TGTGCCAGCAGGCCCACAGGGGCCGCGGGAGAGACCCAGTACTTC. It specifies CASRPTGAAGETQYF. V usage is TRBV28 and J usage is TRBJ2-5; 7 bases are a match to TRBD1. The CDR3 loop spans 15 amino acids. The trim removed 6 bases at V and 4 bases at J, leaving 11 bases unmatched. The germline V gene encodes CDR1 MDHEN and CDR2 SYDVKM.